Listed below are T cell receptor beta chains from one sample, sequenced in a study of blood T cell repertoires in COVID-19. The data were produced by immunoSEQ multiplex PCR, yet TCRdb's version contains in-frame clones alone and is incomplete. Of 50,000 or so clones in the sample, approximately 90% are singletons; the top ten hold less than 10%. The sequenced material came from peripheral blood. Source of these receptors: a woman aged 80 or older with acute or convalescent COVID-19. Both conserved end residues are part of each CDR3. D genes are given only for firm matches. Where a row states a size, it is once, few, many or the class of an expanded clone; other rows omit it.

cdr3_aa cdr3_nt j_call v_call d_call clone_size
CASSKKVAGVVYNEQFF TGTGCCAGCAGCAAGAAAGTAGCGGGAGTGGTCTACAATGAGCAGTTCTTC TRBJ2-1 TRBV21-1 NA NA
CASSFLLEGYGYTF TGTGCCAGCAGCTTTCTTCTGGAGGGGTATGGCTACACCTTC TRBJ1-2 TRBV7-9 NA NA
CASLGPTYEQYF TGTGCCAGCTTGGGGCCCACCTACGAGCAGTACTTC TRBJ2-7 TRBV7-3 NA NA
CASSPGETQYF TGTGCCAGCAGTCCGGGAGAGACCCAGTACTTC TRBJ2-5 TRBV7-6 NA few
CASSRTGTSTYNEQFF TGTGCCAGTAGCCGGACCGGGACTAGTACCTACAATGAGCAGTTCTTC TRBJ2-1 TRBV19 TRBD2 once
CASSPAAGRFGTEAFF TGTGCCAGCTCACCCGCGGCAGGGAGGTTCGGCACTGAAGCTTTCTTT TRBJ1-1 TRBV18 NA NA
CASSLEGAMIRNEQFF TGCGCCAGCAGCTTGGAGGGGGCGATGATCCGCAATGAGCAGTTCTTC TRBJ2-1 TRBV5-1 TRBD1 NA
CASSWTSGRADTQYF TGTGCCAGCAGTTGGACTAGCGGGAGGGCAGATACGCAGTATTTT TRBJ2-3 TRBV3-1/TRBV3-2 TRBD2 NA
CASATGAKSPLHF TGTGCCAGCGCGACAGGGGCTAAGTCACCCCTCCACTTT TRBJ1-6 TRBV7-2 TRBD1 NA
CASSQDPGQQETQYF TGCGCCAGCAGCCAAGATCCGGGACAGCAAGAGACCCAGTACTTC TRBJ2-5 TRBV4-1 TRBD1 NA
CAGGTSQVLADTQYF TGTGCCGGAGGGACTAGCCAGGTGTTAGCAGATACGCAGTATTTT TRBJ2-3 TRBV6-5 TRBD2 NA
CASSGGSTTYSNQPQHF TGTGCCAGCAGCGGAGGGTCGACAACTTATAGCAATCAGCCCCAGCATTTT TRBJ1-5 TRBV2 NA NA
CASSLVREGEQYF TGTGCCAGCAGCTTAGTACGGGAGGGCGAGCAGTACTTC TRBJ2-7 TRBV11-2 TRBD2 NA
CASSPNSEAFF TGTGCCAGCTCACCAAACAGTGAAGCTTTCTTT TRBJ1-1 TRBV18 NA once
CASSTPTGAGHTIYF TGTGCCAGCAGCACCCCCACAGGAGCCGGGCACACCATATATTTT TRBJ1-3 TRBV7-8 NA NA
CASSHPEGNTEAFF TGTGCCAGCAGCCACCCGGAGGGGAACACTGAAGCTTTCTTT TRBJ1-1 TRBV4-2 NA NA
CASSQDNTGTGNTIYF TGCGCCAGCAGCCAAGACAACACAGGGACTGGAAACACCATATATTTT TRBJ1-3 TRBV4-3 NA NA
CASSLGGSTGELFF TGTGCCAGCAGCTTAGGGGGGTCCACCGGGGAGCTGTTTTTT TRBJ2-2 TRBV7-3 NA NA
CASSWGQRSYNEQFF TGTGCCAGCAGCTGGGGACAGAGGTCCTACAATGAGCAGTTCTTC TRBJ2-1 TRBV11-3 TRBD1 NA
CAWSVRAGGSLYEQYF TGTGCCTGGAGTGTACGGGCGGGAGGGTCCCTGTACGAGCAGTACTTC TRBJ2-7 TRBV30 TRBD2 NA
CASSPGQGHEKLFF TGTGCCAGCTCACCGGGACAGGGCCATGAAAAACTGTTTTTT TRBJ1-4 TRBV18 TRBD1 NA
CASSLAPGGNTEAFF TGTGCCAGCAGCTTGGCGCCCGGGGGTAACACTGAAGCTTTCTTT TRBJ1-1 TRBV5-5 NA NA
CASNPTVINSPLHF TGTGCCAGCAACCCGACAGTAATTAATTCACCCCTCCACTTT TRBJ1-6 TRBV28 NA once
CASSQDLRGGNSPLHF TGCGCCAGCAGCCAAGATCTGCGGGGAGGTAATTCACCCCTCCACTTT TRBJ1-6 TRBV4-3 NA NA
CASSQPLTSGSTDTQYF TGTGCCAGCAGCCAACCTTTGACTAGCGGGAGCACAGATACGCAGTATTTT TRBJ2-3 TRBV3-1/TRBV3-2 TRBD2 NA
CASSDQWRTGELFF TGTGCCAGTAGCGATCAGTGGAGGACCGGGGAGCTGTTTTTT TRBJ2-2 TRBV19 NA NA
CASSRRGDNEQFF TGCGCCAGCAGCCGGCGGGGCGACAATGAGCAGTTCTTC TRBJ2-1 TRBV5-1 NA NA
CASRAGDRAGYGYTF TGTGCCAGTAGGGCTGGGGACAGGGCGGGCTATGGCTACACCTTC TRBJ1-2 TRBV19 TRBD1 NA
CASSLGRDSNEKLFF TGTGCCAGCAGCTTAGGTCGGGACAGTAATGAAAAACTGTTTTTT TRBJ1-4 TRBV11-1 TRBD1 few
CASSELPSSYNEQFF TGTGCCAGCAGTGAACTGCCCAGCTCCTACAATGAGCAGTTCTTC TRBJ2-1 TRBV2 NA NA
CASSPYRGEETQYF TGCGCCAGCAGCCCCTACAGGGGGGAGGAGACCCAGTACTTC TRBJ2-5 TRBV5-1 TRBD1 NA
CASSFSGRDEQFF TGTGCCAGCAGCTTTAGCGGGAGGGATGAGCAGTTCTTC TRBJ2-1 TRBV7-2 TRBD2 NA
CASSKGERLGGTVNEKLFF TGTGCCAGCAGCAAAGGCGAAAGGTTGGGCGGGACAGTTAATGAAAAACTGTTTTTT TRBJ1-4 TRBV21-1 NA NA
CASSSGQTTDTQYF TGCGCCAGCAGCTCGGGACAGACCACAGATACGCAGTATTTT TRBJ2-3 TRBV5-1 TRBD1 NA
CAWSRSNSPLHF TGTGCCTGGAGTCGGTCCAATTCACCCCTCCACTTT TRBJ1-6 TRBV30 NA NA
CASSPQGNGSPLHF TGTGCCAGCTCACCCCAGGGTAACGGTTCACCCCTCCACTTT TRBJ1-6 TRBV18 NA NA
CASSLGGGREKLFF TGTGCCAGCAGCTTAGGGGGGGGTCGAGAAAAACTGTTTTTT TRBJ1-4 TRBV7-2 NA NA
CASSQGRGTLPSGNTIYF TGTGCCAGCAGCCAAGGTAGGGGGACCCTTCCCTCTGGAAACACCATATATTTT TRBJ1-3 TRBV3-1/TRBV3-2 NA NA
CASSLGPTSEGNTIYF TGCGCCAGCAGCTTGGGACCAACCTCGGAGGGAAACACCATATATTTT TRBJ1-3 TRBV5-1 NA NA
CASSPPPGVTEQYF TGTGCCAGCAGCCCCCCCCCAGGGGTTACCGAGCAGTACTTC TRBJ2-7 TRBV7-2 NA NA
CASSPGGRAYEQYF TGTGCCAGCAGCCCCGGCGGGAGGGCTTACGAGCAGTACTTC TRBJ2-7 TRBV7-3 TRBD2 once
CASSLGTARFANTGELFF TGTGCCAGCAGCTTAGGGACAGCCCGCTTCGCGAACACCGGGGAGCTGTTTTTT TRBJ2-2 TRBV5-4 TRBD1 NA
CASSSSPLGGGGSQPQHF TGTGCCAGCAGCTCGAGTCCGCTGGGCGGGGGTGGTAGTCAGCCCCAGCATTTT TRBJ1-5 TRBV7-9 NA NA
CASSFGQNEKLFF TGTGCCAGCAGCTTCGGACAAAATGAAAAACTGTTTTTT TRBJ1-4 TRBV7-9 NA NA
CAWSIQLYNSPLHF TGTGCCTGGAGTATACAGCTATATAATTCACCCCTCCACTTT TRBJ1-6 TRBV30 NA NA
CASSQVAGQGGTPYEQYF TGTGCCAGCAGCCAAGTGGCGGGACAGGGCGGGACCCCCTACGAGCAGTACTTC TRBJ2-7 TRBV3-1/TRBV3-2 TRBD1 once
CASSPGGSRAYNEQFF TGTGCCAGCAGCCCGGGAGGGAGTAGAGCTTACAATGAGCAGTTCTTC TRBJ2-1 TRBV5-4 TRBD2 NA
CASNIASLQPQHF TGTGCCAGCAACATAGCTTCCCTCCAGCCCCAGCATTTT TRBJ1-5 TRBV6-5 NA NA
CASSQENRVGEKLFF TGCGCCAGCAGCCAGGAAAACAGGGTTGGTGAAAAACTGTTTTTT TRBJ1-4 TRBV4-3 NA NA
CASTVNGLSYNEQFF TGTGCCAGTACCGTAAATGGGCTCTCCTACAATGAGCAGTTCTTC TRBJ2-1 TRBV6-5 NA once
CASSVAEGGPLDEQYF TGTGCCAGCAGCGTAGCAGAGGGAGGGCCGTTGGACGAGCAGTACTTC TRBJ2-7 TRBV9 TRBD2 NA
CASSPPPGVGELFF TGTGCCAGCTCACCACCGCCGGGGGTCGGGGAGCTGTTTTTT TRBJ2-2 TRBV18 NA NA
CAISESGNQPQHF TGTGCCATCAGTGAGTCCGGCAATCAGCCCCAGCATTTT TRBJ1-5 TRBV10-3 NA NA
CATSGPGTGANYGYTF TGTGCCACCAGTGGCCCTGGGACAGGGGCTAACTATGGCTACACCTTC TRBJ1-2 TRBV24-1 TRBD1 NA
CASSYRQGGTNEKLFF TGCGCCAGCAGCTATCGACAGGGGGGAACTAATGAAAAACTGTTTTTT TRBJ1-4 TRBV5-1 TRBD1 NA
CASSPGEGRELFF TGTGCCAGCAGCCCGGGGGAAGGGAGGGAGCTGTTTTTT TRBJ2-2 TRBV7-3 NA NA
CASSGLAGNEQFF TGTGCCAGCAGCGGGCTAGCGGGGAATGAGCAGTTCTTC TRBJ2-1 TRBV9 TRBD2 NA
CASSLASGPYNEQFF TGTGCCAGCAGCCTAGCTAGCGGCCCCTACAATGAGCAGTTCTTC TRBJ2-1 TRBV7-8 TRBD2 NA
CASSKGGGTGFKSSHTEAFF TGCGCCAGCTCGAAAGGCGGAGGGACAGGGTTTAAATCGAGTCACACTGAAGCTTTCTTT TRBJ1-1 TRBV4-1 TRBD1 NA
CASSYSPTGISETQYF TGTGCCAGCAGTTACTCCCCGACAGGGATAAGTGAGACCCAGTACTTC TRBJ2-5 TRBV6-2/TRBV6-3 TRBD1 NA